The T cell receptor beta chain under discussion was sequenced for a study of cytomegalovirus exposure and HLA in healthy donors (dated by TCRdb to 2015 to 2018). For context, the study as a whole: An earlier analysis of approximately 600 of the donors reported about 250 Gb of sequence data and approximately 110 million unique TCR beta sequences from some 180 million T cells. An early release covering roughly 640 HLA-typed donors comprised 250 to 350 gigabases of sequencing data and around 80 million unique TCR sequences. Among the roughly 400 genotyped donors, around 79% belonged to the genetic ancestry cluster associated with self-reported Caucasian donors. The study aimed to test whether cataloging public T cell receptors could reveal signatures of past pathogen exposure. The T cell repertoires of roughly 660 subjects were profiled by immunosequencing and related to cytomegalovirus serostatus. A separate validation cohort of over 95 different subjects was used in addition to the approximately 670-subject first cohort. To predict cytomegalovirus infection status, the study combined high-throughput TCR immunosequencing, statistical association of individual TCRs with disease status, and machine learning. In a later analysis, previously published TCR beta repertoires from 666 donors were re-analyzed and high-resolution HLA genotyping was added so that TCR occurrence patterns could be studied. In the later analysis, no new phenotypic data were used to find candidate immune exposures; instead, reliance was placed on TCR beta sequences and their occurrence across donors. To decide whether each TCR beta V gene segment behaved as functional or pseudogenic, an earlier analysis of approximately 590 of the donors relied on high-throughput TCR beta sequencing. Donor age, sex, ethnicity and CMV serostatus were collected together with the repertoire data. A later genetic analysis took genome-wide SNP genotypes for about 55% of the roughly 670 donors and used that subset as a discovery cohort. Every discovery cohort repertoire had been produced on one sequencing platform. Class I and class II HLA loci were covered by the typing at four-digit resolution. The number of donors typed differed by locus, with 629-630 for A, B, C, DRB1 and DQB1, 522 for DQA1, some 570 for DPA1, and under 490 for DPB1. Four to six DR-DQ haplotypes were handled as single units for association and clustering, since linkage in the cohort was strong. On average, about 200,000 unique TCR beta nucleotide sequences were sequenced per donor among about 400 genotyped donors of the cohort, with roughly 20% of those sequences being non-productive.

In total, roughly 670 healthy bone marrow donors made up the cohort. At the time of sampling, all cohort members were nominally healthy, though unrecorded immune exposures were likely present. The donor was CMV seropositive and was included in the group of 250 to 300 seropositive cohort members. A peripheral blood sample was provided by each donor, and peripheral blood mononuclear cells were used for TCR beta sequencing. Genomic DNA extraction from the blood cell samples was performed with the Qiagen DNeasy Blood Extraction Kit. The library relied on the immunoSEQ multiplex PCR assay. For the multiplex PCR, a mixture combining 60 forward primers for TCR Vbeta segments and 13 reverse primers for TCR Jbeta segments was used. The CDR3 region of rearranged TCR beta genes was amplified from genomic DNA with a multiplex PCR assay. The Illumina HiSeq System was used to sequence the amplified TCR beta libraries as 87-base-pair reads. The paper's data handling went like this. Across the 666 repertoires, a later analysis counted tens of millions of unique TCR beta chains, roughly 11 million of which were shared by at least two donors. Raw reads were error-corrected and collapsed into unique sequences with a nearest-neighbor algorithm that merged closely related sequences to remove PCR and sequencing errors. Alignment of CDR3 sequences to IMGT reference sequences was used to assign V, D and J gene segments. For a sequence to be retained, a match of at least six nucleotides was required to both a V gene segment and a J gene segment. A rearrangement counted as productive if the CDR3 had no stop codons and remained in frame with V and J, and every other rearrangement counted as non-productive. Following IMGT convention, CDR3 was defined as the stretch from the second conserved V-encoded cysteine to the conserved J-encoded phenylalanine. The earlier analysis of about 610 of the donors excluded sequences that lacked an unambiguous match to a single V gene segment. In an earlier analysis of 587 of the donors, V segments were called functional above 56.7% productive rearrangements and were called segregating when the between-donor standard deviation exceeded 5%. A statistical classification framework was built to diagnose cytomegalovirus status from the catalog of TCR beta chain sequences. In a later analysis, V and J genes were assigned by comparing TCR nucleotide sequences against IMGT/GENE-DB human TR gene sequences. In a later analysis, CDR3 sequences and most-parsimonious VDJ recombination scenarios were assigned using the TCRdist pipeline. In a later analysis, every TCR beta chain was defined by the combination of its CDR3 amino acid sequence and its V-gene family, and reads without a unique V-gene family were dropped. A later analysis removed 550 to 700 highly shared, low-generation-probability nucleotide sequences to deal with suspected cross-contamination and a sequencing artifact. In a later analysis, a clonal expansion index for each public chain was calculated from normalized within-repertoire ranks of inferred template counts. Generation probabilities in a later analysis came from a VDJ recombination model fitted to out-of-frame rearrangements, and those results were checked against IGoR. Hypergeometric tests were used in a later analysis to score TCR-TCR, TCR-HLA and TCR-CMV co-occurrence, with a repertoire-size bias correction applied to the TCR pairs. In a later analysis, false discovery rates were estimated by permuting HLA or CMV assignments 20 times. In a later analysis, co-occurring TCRs were grouped using DBSCAN, and TCRdist sequence similarity was added for clustering within HLA-allele-positive subsets. Repertoires with fewer than 30,000 or more than 120,000 public chains, plus five repertoires with anomalous nucleotide sharing, were excluded from co-occurrence clustering. This immuneACCESS table, as held by TCRdb, lists in-frame sequences with V and J called but not all clones. Of the missing ones, under half trace to an unresolved V gene in checked studies; the others have no known cause. V, J and clone size reflect that table, while D and trimming were determined from the DNA. This sample holds some 200,000 clones; around 86% were observed only once. Roughly 6% of the sample is held by the ten biggest clonotypes.

The paper's findings and limits, for the study overall: According to the authors, the approach could potentially be generalized to other disease states and immunological phenotypes. The classifier was reported to diagnose cytomegalovirus status with high specificity and sensitivity in both the original cohort and the validation cohort. Several of the top co-occurrence clusters appeared to be linked to parvovirus B19, influenza, CMV and Epstein-Barr virus, according to a later analysis. Presence/absence analyses assumed roughly uniform sequencing depth across donors, an assumption that may not hold. A cluster of highly shared sequence variants was judged likely to be a technical artifact of the sequencing pipeline. In an earlier analysis of around 500 of the donors, most TCR beta V segments appeared in productive rearrangements about 90% or about 30% of the time, broadly matching IMGT annotations. For the cohort, immune exposure information was limited to CMV serostatus. Most TCR sequences were observed very rarely across donors, whereas some public TCRs were present in many individuals. Because the 87-base-pair reads could not distinguish some IMGT-functional V segments, including TRBV6-2 and TRBV6-3, those segments were excluded. A later analysis found that TCR association rates varied across HLA loci, with DRB1 alleles showing the most associated TCRs and HLA-C alleles the fewest. Correlated functional status among segregating V segments might reflect linkage disequilibrium, but an unknown experimental factor could not be ruled out. A later analysis found that most CMV-associated TCR beta chains appeared HLA-restricted, with HLA associations seemingly driven largely by CMV exposure. Because some donors lacked HLA typing at each locus, the association tests relied only on the typed subset. Three of the identified cytomegalovirus-associated TCR beta chains were confirmed in vitro to be specific for cytomegalovirus antigens. Because counts were too low, seventeen rarely observed V segments, including chromosome 9 orphons, were left out of the earlier analysis of a few hundred of the donors. In a later genetic analysis, a missense DCLRE1C variant was associated with V-gene and J-gene trimming of TCR beta chains, and the association was replicated in an independent cohort. Assigning TCR associations to individual alleles was difficult when HLA alleles, especially DR and DQ, strongly co-occurred. This cohort had only TCR beta chains sequenced, and the lack of alpha or paired-chain data limited which features could be detected. In a later analysis, HLA-associated TCR beta chains showed more clonal expansion and lower generation probabilities than non-associated chains that were equally common. A later analysis associated 15,000 or so TCR beta sequences with specific HLA alleles at a false discovery rate of 0.05. In the study, approximately 150 TCR beta chains were listed as associated with cytomegalovirus. A further reported finding was that TCR beta sequences accurately predicted the HLA-A and HLA-B alleles for most subjects in the first cohort. Compared with the roughly 600-donor mean, donors in an Asian-associated ancestry cluster had fewer N-insertions in productive TCRs, according to a later genetic analysis.

The count of this clone is one. This clone's antigen is unknown. Within one base of it there is no much larger clone, and no base qualities were kept. The germline V gene sets CDR1 to MDHEN and CDR2 to SYDVKM. Taken from cysteine to phenylalanine, the CDR3 has 16 residues. Only the CDR3 DNA stays, 48 bases, in frame from base 1. Trimmed from V: 5 bases; trimmed from J: 7 bases; junction bases lacking a gene match: 12. The sequenced sample was PBMCs. The sequence links TRBV28 to TRBJ2-7; the junction holds 12 bases that match TRBD1. This receptor was identified in a man between 35 and 55 years old in good health and CMV-seropositive. This receptor has the CDR3 CASSLTSGTGGGEQYF. The DNA sequence follows: TGTGCCAGCAGTCTTACATCCGGGACAGGGGGCGGGGAGCAGTACTTC.